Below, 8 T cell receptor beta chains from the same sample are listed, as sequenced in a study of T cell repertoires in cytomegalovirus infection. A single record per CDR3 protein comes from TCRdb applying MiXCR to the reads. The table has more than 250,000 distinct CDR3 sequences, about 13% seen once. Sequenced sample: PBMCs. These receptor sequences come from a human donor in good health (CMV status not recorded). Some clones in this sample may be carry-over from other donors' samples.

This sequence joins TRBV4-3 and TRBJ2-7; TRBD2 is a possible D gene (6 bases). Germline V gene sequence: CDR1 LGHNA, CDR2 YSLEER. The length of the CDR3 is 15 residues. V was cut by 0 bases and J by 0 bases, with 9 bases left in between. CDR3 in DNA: TGCGCCAGCAGCCAAGAGATCGGGAGCTCCTACGAGCAGTACTTC. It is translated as CASSQEIGSSYEQYF.

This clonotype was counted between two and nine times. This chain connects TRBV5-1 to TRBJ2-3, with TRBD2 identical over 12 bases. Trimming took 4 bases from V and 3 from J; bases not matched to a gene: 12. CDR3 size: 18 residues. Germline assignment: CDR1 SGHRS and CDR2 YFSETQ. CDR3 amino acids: CASSIVPSGGATTDTQYF. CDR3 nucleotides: TGCGCCAGCAGCATTGTTCCTAGCGGGGGGGCCACGACAGATACGCAGTATTTT.

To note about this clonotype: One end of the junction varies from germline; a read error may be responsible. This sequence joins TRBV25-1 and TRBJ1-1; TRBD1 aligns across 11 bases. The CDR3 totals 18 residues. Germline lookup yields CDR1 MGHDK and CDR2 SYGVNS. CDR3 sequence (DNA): TGTGCCAGCAGTGAATGTCGGGACAGGGGGACTCGGCTTCCTGAAACTTTCTTT. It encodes CASSECRDRGTRLPETFF.

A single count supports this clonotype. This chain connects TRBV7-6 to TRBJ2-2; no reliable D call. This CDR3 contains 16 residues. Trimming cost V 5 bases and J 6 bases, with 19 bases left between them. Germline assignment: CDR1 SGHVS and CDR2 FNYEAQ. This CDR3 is CASSPARWGIPGELFF. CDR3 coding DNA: TGTGCCAGCAGCCCTGCCAGATGGGGAATCCCCGGGGAGCTGTTTTTT.

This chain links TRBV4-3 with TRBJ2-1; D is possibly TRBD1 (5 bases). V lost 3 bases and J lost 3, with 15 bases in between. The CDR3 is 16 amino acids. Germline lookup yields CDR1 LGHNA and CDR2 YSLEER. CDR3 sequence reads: CASSHPQGQGYNEQFF. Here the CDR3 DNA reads TGCGCCAGCAGCCATCCCCAGGGCCAGGGCTACAATGAGCAGTTCTTC.

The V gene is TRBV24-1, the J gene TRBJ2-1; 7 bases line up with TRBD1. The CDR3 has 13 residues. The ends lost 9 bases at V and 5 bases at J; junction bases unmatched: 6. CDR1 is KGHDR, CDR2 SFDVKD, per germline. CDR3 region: CATSQGSHNEQFF. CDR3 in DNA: TGTGCCACCTCACAGGGGTCCCACAATGAGCAGTTCTTC.

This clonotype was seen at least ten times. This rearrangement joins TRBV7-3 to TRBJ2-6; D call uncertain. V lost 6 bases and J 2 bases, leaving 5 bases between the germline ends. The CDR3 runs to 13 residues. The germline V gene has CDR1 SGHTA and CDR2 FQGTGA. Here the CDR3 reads CASSFPGANVLTF. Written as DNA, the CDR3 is TGTGCCAGCAGTTTTCCTGGGGCCAACGTCCTGACTTTC.

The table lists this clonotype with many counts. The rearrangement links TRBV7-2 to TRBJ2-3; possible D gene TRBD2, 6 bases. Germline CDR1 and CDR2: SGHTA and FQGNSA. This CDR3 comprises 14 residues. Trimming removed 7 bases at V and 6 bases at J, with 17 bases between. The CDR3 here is CASKSGGPTDTQYF. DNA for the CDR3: TGTGCCAGCAAGTCCGGGGGACCCACGGATACGCAGTATTTT.